Below are 27 T cell receptor beta chains sequenced from a single sample in a study of CD8+ T cells in alopecia areata. cDNA serving as the sequencing template came from extracted, reverse transcribed RNA. Sequenced by immunoSEQ multiplex PCR; TCRdb stores in-frame clones only, minus some. The table records almost 35,000 clones, approximately 58% of them present only once. Sequenced sample: NKG2D-high CD8+ T cells sorted from blood. These receptors were obtained from a human donor with alopecia areata.

In this sample, this clone turned up a few times. This chain connects TRBV4-3 to TRBJ2-2; 8 positions agree with TRBD2. In germline, CDR1 is LGHNA, CDR2 YSLEER. Trimming removed 4 bases from V and 1 base from J; junction bases left unmatched: 5. The CDR3 extends over 16 amino acids. This CDR3 is CASSLYSGVNTGELFF. The CDR3 DNA reads as TGCGCCAGCAGCCTATATAGCGGGGTGAACACCGGGGAGCTGTTTTTT.

A word on this clone: This likely traces to a read error, being one base from a far larger clone. The chain uses TRBV4-1 and TRBJ2-7; D is possibly TRBD2 (7 bases). Germline V lookup: CDR1 MGHRA, CDR2 YSYEKL. Trimming cost V 1 base and J 0 bases, with 22 bases left between them. The CDR3 totals 19 residues. Here the CDR3 DNA reads TGCGCCAGCAGCCAAGGGGGGGTCGAAGGGGGGGGGCCCTCCTACGAGCAGTACTTC. It is translated as CASSQGGVEGGGPSYEQYF.

In DNA form, the CDR3 reads TGCGCCAGCAGCCACTCGACAGGGAGGGCCTACAATGAGCAGTTCTTC. Encoded protein: CASSHSTGRAYNEQFF. V gene TRBV4-3 combines with J gene TRBJ2-1; D is tentatively TRBD1 or TRBD2 (7 bases each). The CDR3 runs to 16 residues. Trimming removed 3 bases at V and 2 bases at J, with 14 bases between. Germline V gene lookup returns CDR1 LGHNA and CDR2 YSLEER.

The chain recombines TRBV4-3 with TRBJ2-7, with TRBD2 matching over 9 bases. This CDR3 contains 14 residues. The V gene's germline CDR1 is LGHNA and CDR2 YSLEER. J gave up 3 bases and V 4 bases, and 4 bases lay outside the gene matches. CDR3 bases: TGCGCCAGCAGCCCGACTAGCGGAGTCTACGAGCAGTACTTC. Amino acids: CASSPTSGVYEQYF.

V gene TRBV19 combines with J gene TRBJ1-1, with D hard to call. With 3 bases removed from V and 0 bases from J, the gap between germline ends came to 8 bases. Germline V gives CDR1 LNHDA, CDR2 SQIVND (reference sequence). CDR3 length: 14 residues. The CDR3 protein is CASSMGVLNTEAFF. For the CDR3, the DNA is TGTGCCAGTAGTATGGGCGTCCTGAACACTGAAGCTTTCTTT.

Worth noting for this clone: The sample holds other DNA sequences that translate to the same CDR3. The gene calls are TRBV11-2 and TRBJ2-7; the D is unclear. The germline CDR1 and CDR2 sequences are SGHAT and FQNNGV. Deletions cut 3 bases from V and 6 bases from J, with 9 bases between. CDR3 length: 12 residues. CDR3 sequence: CASSFSGVEQYF. The CDR3 DNA is TGTGCCAGCAGCTTTAGTGGGGTCGAGCAGTACTTC.

This clone was seen more than once but under ten times. V gene TRBV5-4 combines with J gene TRBJ2-7; 9 nucleotides match TRBD1. The CDR3 sequence is 14 residues long. The V gene's germline CDR1 is SGHNT and CDR2 YYREEE (reference sequence). The V gene end was trimmed by 0 bases and the J gene end by 4 bases; junction bases not matched to a gene: 2. The DNA of the CDR3 is TGTGCCAGCAGCTTGGGACAGGGGGTATACGAGCAGTACTTC. Translation gives CASSLGQGVYEQYF. Together with reference TRBV5-4 and TRBJ2-7, the CDR3 gives the full variable domain: ETGVTQSPTHLIKTRGQQVTLRCSSQSGHNTVSWYQQALGQGPQFIFQYYREEENGRGNFPPRFSGLQFPNYSSELNVNALELDDSALYLCASSLGQGVYEQYFGPGTRLTVT.

The chain uses TRBV13 and TRBJ2-7; TRBD1 aligns across 9 bases. This CDR3 is built from 14 residues. The V gene's germline CDR1 is PRHDT and CDR2 FYEKMQ (reference sequence). V shed 4 bases, J shed 6 bases, and the junction held 7 bases outside the gene matches. The CDR3 here is CASSSRTGVFEQYF. DNA of the CDR3: TGTGCCAGCAGCTCCCGGACAGGGGTTTTCGAGCAGTACTTC.

The chain uses TRBV5-4 and TRBJ2-2; maybe TRBD2 (5 bases). The CDR3 has 16 residues. Per germline, CDR1 SGHNT and CDR2 YYREEE (reference sequence). The ends were cut back, 0 bases at V and 0 bases at J, with 9 bases in the middle. CDR3 nucleotides: TGTGCCAGCAGCTTGGACAGACTACCGAACACCGGGGAGCTGTTTTTT. It codes for CASSLDRLPNTGELFF.

This clone has a handful of counts. The chain couples TRBV7-2 to TRBJ2-3; D is possibly TRBD2 (5 bases). V lost 4 bases to trimming and J lost 9 bases, with 17 bases between them. The CDR3 length is 14 residues. The germline gives CDR1 SGHTA, CDR2 FQGNSA. CDR3 loop: CASSYAGLLGTQYF. CDR3 DNA sequence: TGTGCCAGCAGCTACGCGGGCCTCCTAGGAACGCAGTATTTT. Drawing the rest from reference TRBV7-2 and TRBJ2-3, the complete variable domain is GAGVSQSPSNKVTEKGKDVELRCDPISGHTALYWYRQSLGQGLEFLIYFQGNSAPDKSGLPSDRFSAERTGGSVSTLTIQRTQQEDSAVYLCASSYAGLLGTQYFGPGTRLTVL.

This rearrangement joins TRBV13 to TRBJ1-1; no clear D gene. From germline, CDR1 is PRHDT and CDR2 FYEKMQ (reference sequence). The CDR3 runs to 16 residues. V lost 0 bases and J lost 3, with 14 bases in between. The CDR3 nucleotides are TGTGCCAGCAGCTTAGGGTCAGGTGGATCGTACACTGAAGCTTTCTTT. It is translated as CASSLGSGGSYTEAFF.

V usage is TRBV6-5 and J usage is TRBJ2-1, with D uncertain. The germline V gene encodes CDR1 MNHEY and CDR2 SVGAGI. The CDR3 spans 15 residues. Between the trimmed V and J ends, which lost 5 bases and 2 bases, there was a span of 13 bases. CDR3 amino acids: CASSGSRVTYNEQFF. The CDR3 DNA sequence: TGTGCCAGCAGTGGGTCGCGAGTCACCTACAATGAGCAGTTCTTC.

A few counts support this clone. V and J are TRBV4-3 and TRBJ1-2, with unresolved D. Looked up from germline, CDR1 is LGHNA and CDR2 is YSLEER. V lost 0 bases to trimming and J lost 4 bases, with 12 bases between them. The CDR3 consists of 15 residues. For the CDR3, the DNA is TGCGCCAGCAGCCAAGAAAAGTCCCGAGGCTATGGCTACACCTTC. Its translation: CASSQEKSRGYGYTF.

The chain combines TRBV29-1 with TRBJ2-5; 13 nucleotides match TRBD2. Germline lookup yields CDR1 SQVTM and CDR2 ANQGSEA. The J segment lost 5 bases and the V segment lost 6 bases, leaving 12 bases of the junction unmatched. The CDR3 covers 16 residues. CDR3 sequence reads: CSVRAGLAGFGETQYF. The CDR3 DNA reads as TGCAGCGTCAGGGCGGGACTAGCGGGATTTGGGGAGACCCAGTACTTC.

The chain has TRBV4-1 and TRBJ2-2, with TRBD1 identical over 7 bases. Germline lookup yields CDR1 MGHRA and CDR2 YSYEKL. V was clipped by 0 bases and J by 5 bases; unmatched bases: 9. The CDR3 is 17 residues long. CDR3 in amino acids: CASSQDIARGTTGELFF. CDR3 DNA: TGCGCCAGCAGCCAAGATATAGCCAGGGGGACGACCGGGGAGCTGTTTTTT.

The chain joins TRBV27 to TRBJ2-7; D is possibly TRBD2 (6 bases). This CDR3 has 14 residues. Germline V gives CDR1 MNHEY, CDR2 SMNVEV (reference sequence). V was clipped by 8 bases and J by 2 bases, with 16 bases between them. The CDR3 region is CASQPGLLPYEQYF. Here the CDR3 DNA reads TGTGCCAGCCAACCGGGACTTTTACCCTACGAGCAGTACTTC.

The chain recombines TRBV4-1 with TRBJ2-3; D gene uncertain. The length of the CDR3 is 14 residues. The V end was cut by 0 bases, the J end by 6 bases, with 10 bases between. Per germline, CDR1 MGHRA and CDR2 YSYEKL. The CDR3 protein is CASSQEVSRDTQYF. CDR3 bases: TGCGCCAGCAGCCAAGAAGTTAGTAGGGATACGCAGTATTTT.

The chain uses TRBV27 and TRBJ2-1; 8 nucleotides align to TRBD1. The CDR3 covers 16 residues. CDR1 and CDR2 from the germline V gene are MNHEY and SMNVEV (reference sequence). The V and J ends lost 0 bases and 6 bases, in that order; junction bases with no gene match: 7. CDR3 protein: CASSLSVRGLGNEQFF. In DNA, the CDR3 is TGTGCCAGCAGTTTATCGGTCAGGGGGCTCGGCAATGAGCAGTTCTTC.

V and J are TRBV5-4 and TRBJ2-1; TRBD2 agrees at 13 bases. The CDR3 has 15 residues. The V and J ends lost 4 bases and 3 bases, in that order; junction bases with no gene match: 1. The germline V gene encodes CDR1 SGHNT and CDR2 YYREEE (reference sequence). CDR3 protein: CASSGTSGVYNEQFF. The CDR3 coding sequence is TGTGCCAGCAGCGGGACTAGCGGGGTCTACAATGAGCAGTTCTTC.

The CDR3 DNA reads as TGTGCCAGCAGTCTCCACTCCTACGAGCAGTACTTC. It translates to CASSLHSYEQYF. The chain employs TRBV27 and TRBJ2-7; D unclear. This CDR3 region has 12 residues. Germline assignment: CDR1 MNHEY and CDR2 SMNVEV (reference sequence). The V and J ends lost 5 bases and 0 bases respectively, with 5 bases between them.

This clone was counted between two and nine times. At one boundary the junction diverges from the germline segment, which might be a read error. The chain couples TRBV28 to TRBJ2-3; 10 bases map to TRBD2. The CDR3 contains 11 residues. Germline values: CDR1 MDHEN, CDR2 SYDVKM. The CDR3 here is CALAGSDTQYF. DNA of the CDR3: TGCGCACTAGCGGGGTCAGATACGCAGTATTTT.

The genes are TRBV11-2 and TRBJ1-1, with D hard to call. In germline, CDR1 is SGHAT, CDR2 FQNNGV. This CDR3 contains 15 residues. Trimming removed 5 bases from V and 1 base from J, with 14 bases in between. This chain's CDR3 is CASSPLGGGNTEAFF. CDR3 in DNA: TGTGCCAGCAGCCCGCTTGGAGGCGGGAACACTGAAGCTTTCTTT.

CDR3 loop: CASSPGTLLYGYTF. The CDR3 nucleotides read TGTGCCAGCAGTCCCGGGACACTTCTATATGGCTACACCTTC. The chain is built from TRBV2 and TRBJ1-2; perhaps TRBD1 as D (6 bases). Trimming cost V 5 bases and J 5 bases, with 15 bases left between them. Germline CDR1 SNHLY, CDR2 FYNNEI. The CDR3 is made up of 14 amino acids.

This clone was seen a single time. The CDR3 sequence: CASSARTSAAQETQYF. The CDR3 DNA follows: TGTGCCAGCAGCGCACGTACTAGCGCAGCCCAAGAGACCCAGTACTTC. The chain combines TRBV7-2 with TRBJ2-5; 7 bases fit TRBD2. CDR3 length: 16 residues. Per the germline V gene, CDR1 is SGHTA and CDR2 is FQGNSA. J gave up 1 base and V 5 bases, and 10 bases lay outside the gene matches.

This clone turned up a few times. The chain combines TRBV5-5 with TRBJ2-3, with 10 bases matching TRBD2. Germline V gene data show CDR1 as SGHKS and CDR2 as YYEKEE (reference sequence). V shed 5 bases, J shed 1 base, and the junction held 1 base outside the gene matches. This CDR3 is built from 14 residues. CDR3 coding DNA: TGTGCCAGCAGTCTAGCGGGGGGCACAGATACGCAGTATTTT. Translating it yields CASSLAGGTDTQYF.

In its sample, this clone was seen a few times. V is TRBV7-9 and J is TRBJ2-7, with D possibly matching TRBD1 (6 bases). The CDR3 extends over 14 amino acids. Germline CDR1 is SEHNR and CDR2 is FQNEAQ (reference sequence). Between the trimmed V and J ends, which lost 6 bases and 3 bases, there was a span of 15 bases. CDR3 in DNA: TGTGCCAGCAGTTCAAACGCCAGGGGCTACGAGCAGTACTTC. Translated: CASSSNARGYEQYF. Filled out from reference TRBV7-9 and TRBJ2-7, the complete variable domain reads DTGVSQNPRHKITKRGQNVTFRCDPISEHNRLYWYRQTLGQGPEFLTYFQNEAQLEKSRLLSDRFSAERPKGSFSTLEIQRTEQGDSAMYLCASSSNARGYEQYFGPGTRLTVT.

The sample holds a few counts of this clone. This sequence joins TRBV29-1 and TRBJ1-2, with 10 bases fitting TRBD1. This CDR3 region has 14 residues. V dropped 7 bases and J dropped 6; count of bases not matched to a gene: 11. Germline lookup yields CDR1 SQVTM and CDR2 ANQGSEA. Written as DNA, the CDR3 is TGCAGCGCCGAAGGGACAGGGGACGCTCATGGCTACACCTTC. This gives the protein CSAEGTGDAHGYTF.